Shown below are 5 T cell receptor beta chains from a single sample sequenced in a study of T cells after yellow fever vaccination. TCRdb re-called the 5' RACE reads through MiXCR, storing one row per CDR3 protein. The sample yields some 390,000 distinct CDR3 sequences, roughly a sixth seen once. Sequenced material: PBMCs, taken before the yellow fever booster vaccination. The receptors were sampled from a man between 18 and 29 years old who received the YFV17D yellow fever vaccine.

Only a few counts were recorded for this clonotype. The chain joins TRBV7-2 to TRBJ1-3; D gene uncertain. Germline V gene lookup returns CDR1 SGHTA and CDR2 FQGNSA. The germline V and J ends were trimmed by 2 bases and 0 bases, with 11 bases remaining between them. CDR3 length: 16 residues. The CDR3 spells CASSLLVRLSGNTIYF. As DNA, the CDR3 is TGTGCCAGCAGCTTATTAGTCCGTCTCTCTGGAAACACCATATATTTT.

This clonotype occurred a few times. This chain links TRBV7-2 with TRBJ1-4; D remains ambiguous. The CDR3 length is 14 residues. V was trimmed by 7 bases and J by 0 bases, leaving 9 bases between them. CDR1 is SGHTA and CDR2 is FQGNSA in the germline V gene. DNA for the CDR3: TGTGCCAGCACCCCTTTCCCAACTAATGAAAAACTGTTTTTT. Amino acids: CASTPFPTNEKLFF.

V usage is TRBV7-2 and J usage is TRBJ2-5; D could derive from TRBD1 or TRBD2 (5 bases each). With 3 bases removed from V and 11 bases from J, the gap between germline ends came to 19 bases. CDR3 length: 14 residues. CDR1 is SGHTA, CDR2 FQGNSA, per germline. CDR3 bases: TGTGCCAGCAGCTTTGATTCCGGGACCCCGGCTCAGTACTTC. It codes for CASSFDSGTPAQYF.

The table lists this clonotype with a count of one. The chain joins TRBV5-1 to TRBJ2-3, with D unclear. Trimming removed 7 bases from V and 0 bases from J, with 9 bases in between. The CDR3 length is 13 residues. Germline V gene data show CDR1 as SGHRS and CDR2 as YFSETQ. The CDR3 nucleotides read TGCGCCAGCGGCCGGAGAAGCACAGATACGCAGTATTTT. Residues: CASGRRSTDTQYF.

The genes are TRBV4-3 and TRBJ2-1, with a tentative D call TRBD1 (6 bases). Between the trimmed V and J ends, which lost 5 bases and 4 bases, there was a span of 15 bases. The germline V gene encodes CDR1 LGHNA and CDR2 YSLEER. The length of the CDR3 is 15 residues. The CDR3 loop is CASSSVVGAYNEQFF. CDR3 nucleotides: TGCGCCAGCAGCTCAGTAGTGGGGGCTTACAATGAGCAGTTCTTC.